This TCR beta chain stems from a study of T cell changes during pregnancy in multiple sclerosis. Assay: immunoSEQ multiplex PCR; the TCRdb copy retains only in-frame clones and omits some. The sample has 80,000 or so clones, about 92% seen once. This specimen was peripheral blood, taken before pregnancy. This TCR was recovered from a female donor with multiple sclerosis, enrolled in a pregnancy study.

CDR3 sequence: CASRKFPTEVSETQYF. DNA for the CDR3: TGTGCCAGCAGAAAGTTCCCTACCGAGGTTTCAGAGACCCAGTACTTC. The V and J genes are TRBV5-4 and TRBJ2-5; D gene ambiguous. The CDR3 contains 16 residues. Deletions cut 5 bases from V and 4 bases from J, with 21 bases between. Germline V CDR1 and CDR2: SGHNT, YYREEE (reference sequence). Variable domain in full (rest from reference TRBV5-4 and TRBJ2-5): ETGVTQSPTHLIKTRGQQVTLRCSSQSGHNTVSWYQQALGQGPQFIFQYYREEENGRGNFPPRFSGLQFPNYSSELNVNALELDDSALYLCASRKFPTEVSETQYFGPGTRLLVL.